This passage covers 21 T cell receptor beta chains from one sample sequenced in a study of blood T cell repertoires in COVID-19. Measured with immunoSEQ multiplex PCR; TCRdb has only the in-frame clones, and not every one. The profile shows some 160,000 clones, about 80% of them singletons. Specimen: peripheral blood. The receptor source for this set is a man aged 65 to 79 with active or convalescent COVID-19.

The rearrangement joins TRBV7-9 to TRBJ2-7; 9 bases match TRBD1. V lost 4 bases, J lost 1 base, and 2 bases stayed unmatched. The germline gives CDR1 SEHNR, CDR2 FQNEAQ (reference sequence). The CDR3 totals 14 residues. DNA for the CDR3: TGTGCCAGCAGCTGGACAGGGGTTTCCTACGAGCAGTACTTC. This codes for CASSWTGVSYEQYF.

This clone was found a few times. The chain couples TRBV5-1 to TRBJ1-5; TRBD1 matches 10 bases. The CDR3 is made up of 18 amino acids. Germline trimming cut 0 bases from V and 5 bases from J; bases unmatched to any gene: 11. Germline values: CDR1 SGHRS, CDR2 YFSETQ. The CDR3 is CASSLGGTGDGVDQPQHF. The CDR3 DNA reads as TGCGCCAGCAGCTTGGGCGGGACAGGGGATGGCGTTGATCAGCCCCAGCATTTT.

This sequence joins TRBV12-3 or TRBV12-4 and TRBJ1-2, with D tentatively TRBD1 (5 bases). V gave up 1 base and J gave up 8 bases, with 8 bases separating them. CDR3 size: 12 residues. CDR3 sequence: CASSLGRGGYTF. CDR3 sequence (DNA): TGTGCCAGCAGTTTAGGCCGGGGGGGCTACACCTTC.

The chain recombines TRBV4-3 with TRBJ2-5, with 12 bases matching TRBD2. CDR1 and CDR2 (germline): LGHNA, YSLEER. The junction had 11 bases not matched to a gene; V was cut back by 1 base and J by 2 bases. The CDR3 extends over 19 amino acids. CDR3 nucleotide sequence: TGCGCCAGCAGCCAAGGATTACCGGGACTAGCGGGCTTACAAGAGACCCAGTACTTC. It specifies CASSQGLPGLAGLQETQYF.

The chain joins TRBV2 to TRBJ1-2; 7 bases are a match to TRBD1. The CDR3 covers 14 residues. Germline assignment: CDR1 SNHLY and CDR2 FYNNEI. V shed 4 bases, J shed 4 bases, and the junction held 6 bases outside the gene matches. The CDR3 sequence: CASSAGQTTYGYTF. DNA of the CDR3: TGTGCCAGCAGTGCGGGACAGACTACCTATGGCTACACCTTC.

A few counts support this clone. J is TRBJ2-5 and V is TRBV7-2, with D perhaps TRBD1 (5 bases). The CDR3 has 14 amino acids. CDR1 and CDR2 from the germline V gene are SGHTA and FQGNSA. Trimming took off 2 bases at V and 0 bases at J, with 7 bases between the two ends. DNA for the CDR3: TGTGCCAGCAGCTTATCAGGGAACCAAGAGACCCAGTACTTC. It yields the protein CASSLSGNQETQYF.

This rearrangement joins TRBV18 to TRBJ1-2, with TRBD1 matching 8 bases. This CDR3 comprises 14 residues. The V segment lost 2 bases and the J segment 7 bases; nucleotides outside the gene matches: 6. Looked up from germline, CDR1 is KGHSH and CDR2 is LQKENI. Written as DNA, the CDR3 is TGTGCCAGCTCACCAGGGACAGGTGCCAGTGGCTACACCTTC. Protein sequence: CASSPGTGASGYTF.

The chain recombines TRBV19 with TRBJ1-2; D gene ambiguous. The germline V gene has CDR1 LNHDA and CDR2 SQIVND (reference sequence). Trimming shortened V by 4 bases and J by 1 base, and 13 bases separated the two germline ends. The CDR3 has 15 amino acids. The DNA for the CDR3 is TGTGCCAGTAGTAAGGAGGGAGACGTTAACTATGGCTACACCTTC. Translating it yields CASSKEGDVNYGYTF.

V usage is TRBV6-1 and J usage is TRBJ2-3; 8 nucleotides match TRBD2. Germline CDR1 MNHNS, CDR2 SASEGT. The CDR3 totals 16 residues. With V trimmed by 2 bases and J by 4 bases, 8 bases remained unmatched. CDR3 bases: TGTGCCAGCAGTGAAAACGGGGGGGGCACCCCAGATACGCAGTATTTT. Translated: CASSENGGGTPDTQYF.

V is TRBV20-1 and J is TRBJ1-4; 9 bases align to TRBD1. Germline CDR1 and CDR2: DFQATT and SNEGSKA (reference sequence). This CDR3 is built from 15 residues. V trimming: 3 bases; J trimming: 2 bases; junction bases outside the gene matches: 4. The CDR3 sequence: CSASRQGVTNEKLFF. Written as DNA, the CDR3 is TGCAGTGCTAGTAGACAGGGGGTCACTAATGAAAAACTGTTTTTT.

The V and J genes are TRBV18 and TRBJ2-6; D is undetermined. CDR1 KGHSH and CDR2 LQKENI come from the germline V gene. This CDR3 is 16 amino acids long. V lost 2 bases and J lost 2, with 10 bases in between. CDR3 in amino acids: CASSPTNGPGANVLTF. The CDR3, as DNA: TGTGCCAGCTCACCAACAAATGGTCCTGGGGCCAACGTCCTGACTTTC.

There are a few counts of this clone. This chain uses TRBV6-2 or TRBV6-3 with TRBJ1-5; 8 bases map to TRBD1. The germline V gene encodes CDR1 MNHEY and CDR2 SVGEGT. CDR3 length: 14 residues. V lost 5 bases, J lost 7 bases, and 7 bases stayed unmatched. Here the CDR3 reads CASSPGQGRQPQHF. The CDR3 region has the DNA TGTGCCAGCAGTCCCGGACAGGGCCGCCAGCCCCAGCATTTT.

This clone has just one count. The chain couples TRBV7-2 to TRBJ2-7; 11 nucleotides align to TRBD2. Losses at the gene ends were 5 bases for V and 2 bases for J; bases not matched to a gene: 5. Germline V gives CDR1 SGHTA, CDR2 FQGNSA. The CDR3 spans 15 residues. The CDR3 spells CASSITSGGAYEQYF. The CDR3 region has the DNA TGTGCCAGCAGCATTACTAGCGGGGGAGCCTACGAGCAGTACTTC.

Note on this clone: Other nucleotide sequences from this sample produce the same CDR3. This chain connects TRBV5-1 to TRBJ2-5; 7 positions agree with TRBD2. Germline V lookup: CDR1 SGHRS, CDR2 YFSETQ. The V and J ends lost 0 bases and 1 base, in that order; junction bases with no gene match: 3. The CDR3 loop spans 15 amino acids. CDR3 DNA: TGCGCCAGCAGCTTGGGTCTAGCGGTCCAAGAGACCCAGTACTTC. It encodes CASSLGLAVQETQYF. Full variable domain (missing parts from reference TRBV5-1 and TRBJ2-5): KAGVTQTPRYLIKTRGQQVTLSCSPISGHRSVSWYQQTPGQGLQFLFEYFSETQRNKGNFPGRFSGRQFSNSRSEMNVSTLELGDSALYLCASSLGLAVQETQYFGPGTRLLVL.

This clone was recorded at least ten times. The chain carries TRBV6-6 and TRBJ2-3; possibly TRBD1 for D (6 bases). This CDR3 has 14 residues. Deletions cut 5 bases from V and 6 bases from J, with 15 bases between. Per the germline V gene, CDR1 is MNHNY and CDR2 is SVGAGI (reference sequence). The CDR3 sequence is CASSLHPGADTQYF. The CDR3, as DNA: TGTGCCAGCAGTCTCCATCCAGGGGCGGATACGCAGTATTTT.

The V and J genes are TRBV7-9 and TRBJ1-2; D call uncertain. Trimming took 2 bases from V and 4 from J, leaving 8 bases between them. The V gene's germline CDR1 is SEHNR and CDR2 FQNEAQ (reference sequence). This CDR3 is 13 amino acids long. DNA of the CDR3: TGTGCCAGCAGCTTACACGAGGGCTATGGCTACACCTTC. This encodes CASSLHEGYGYTF.

This clone was seen a few times. The chain links TRBV5-5 to TRBJ1-1; no reliable D call. The V end lost 0 bases, the J end lost 7 bases, and 10 bases lay between the germline ends. The CDR3 runs 13 residues. The germline CDR1 and CDR2 sequences are SGHKS and YYEKEE (reference sequence). The CDR3 is CASSLVREGEAFF. The CDR3 region has the DNA TGTGCCAGCAGCTTGGTCAGAGAGGGTGAAGCTTTCTTT.

V gene TRBV18 combines with J gene TRBJ2-5, with D possibly matching TRBD1 (6 bases). V was shortened by 6 bases and J by 0 bases, with 11 bases between the two germline ends. CDR3 length: 14 amino acids. Per the germline V gene, CDR1 is KGHSH and CDR2 is LQKENI. The chain's CDR3 is CASSAQGNQETQYF. In nucleotides, the CDR3 is TGTGCCAGCTCCGCACAGGGCAACCAAGAGACCCAGTACTTC.

Comments on this clone: Other DNA sequences in the sample encode the same CDR3. This chain links TRBV7-9 with TRBJ1-3; the D is unclear. The CDR3 runs to 15 residues. The germline V gene encodes CDR1 SEHNR and CDR2 FQNEAQ (reference sequence). Trimming removed 0 bases at V and 1 base at J, with 7 bases between. CDR3 nucleotides: TGTGCCAGCAGCTTAGCGAGGCAGTCTGGAAACACCATATATTTT. Its protein product is CASSLARQSGNTIYF.

The genes are TRBV30 and TRBJ1-6; 8 bases map to TRBD1. The V segment lost 0 bases and the J segment 3 bases; nucleotides outside the gene matches: 4. The CDR3 length is 16 residues. Germline CDR1 is GTSNPN and CDR2 is SVGIG (reference sequence). This CDR3 reads CAWSVPGTGYNSPLHF. The CDR3 DNA sequence: TGTGCCTGGAGTGTTCCGGGGACAGGCTATAATTCACCCCTCCACTTT.

The gene calls are TRBV7-3 and TRBJ1-6, with D uncertain. V was cut by 4 bases and J by 8 bases, with 9 bases left in between. This CDR3 contains 13 residues. Germline CDR1 SGHTA, CDR2 FQGTGA. The CDR3 sequence is CASSSASDSPLHF. The CDR3 DNA sequence: TGTGCCAGCAGCTCTGCCTCGGATTCACCCCTCCACTTT.